The 29 T cell receptor beta chains below come from one sample, sequenced in a study of T cells in Graves' hyperthyroidism and ophthalmopathy (dated by TCRdb to the late 2010s). Libraries were constructed by multiplex PCR. TCRdb shows the sequencer as Illumina HiSeq 2000. Amplification of TCR beta CDR3 regions was carried out from RNA transcripts. The first round of RT-PCR for the TCR CDR3 was performed with the HTBI primer set and the Qiagen OneStep RT-PCR kit. Through fastp at Q25 and MiXCR, TCRdb rebuilt clones from the public reads, retaining in-frame beta chains. CDR3 protein sequences are deduplicated, and each keeps its most common genes and DNA. The sample table contains around 690,000 distinct CDR3 sequences; only one count was recorded for around 15% of them. Of the sample, about 16% falls within the top ten clones. The material sequenced was blood. Receptors originate from a man over 45 with Graves' hyperthyroidism.

This clonotype has a handful of counts. The V and J genes are TRBV7-9 and TRBJ2-1; no firm D call. Germline CDR1 SEHNR, CDR2 FQNEAQ (reference sequence). V was pared by 1 base and J by 6 bases, with 10 bases between. The CDR3 sequence is 14 residues long. CDR3 DNA sequence: TGTGCCAGCAGCTTAGGACTCCCTCGCAATGAGCAGTTCTTC. Its translation: CASSLGLPRNEQFF.

This clonotype was recorded many times. The V call is TRBV30, the J call TRBJ2-7; 10 nucleotides agree with TRBD2. The germline V gene encodes CDR1 GTSNPN and CDR2 SVGIG (reference sequence). V shed 2 bases and J 6 bases; nucleotides not matched to a gene: 10. The CDR3 loop spans 15 amino acids. The CDR3 here is CAWSPRVGLAIEQYF. CDR3 nucleotide sequence: TGTGCCTGGAGTCCACGTGTGGGACTAGCGATCGAGCAGTACTTC.

The sample holds many counts of this clonotype. The J gene is TRBJ1-2, the V gene TRBV20-1; D gene unclear. Per germline, CDR1 DFQATT and CDR2 SNEGSKA (reference sequence). V lost 6 bases and J lost 1, with 21 bases in between. This CDR3 region has 16 residues. The CDR3 region is CSAPSTGSKYNYGYTF. CDR3 nucleotide sequence: TGCAGTGCCCCAAGCACCGGGAGCAAGTATAACTATGGCTACACCTTC.

Notes on this clonotype: The CDR3 does not end in the conserved phenylalanine or tryptophan, so this is likely a read error. V is TRBV7-2 and J is TRBJ1-2, with D hard to call. This CDR3 has 14 residues. Germline CDR1 reads SGHTA; CDR2 reads FQGNSA. V lost 6 bases and J lost 3, with 14 bases in between. The CDR3 DNA sequence: TGTGCCAGCAGGACGGCGGCGGGCCACTATGGCTACACCGTC. Encoded protein: CASRTAAGHYGYTV.

In this sample, this clonotype turned up a few times. V is TRBV5-8 and J is TRBJ1-4, with D unclear. Trimming pared 0 bases from V and 6 bases from J, leaving 9 bases between. CDR1 SGHTS and CDR2 YDEGEE come from the germline V gene. The CDR3 runs 14 residues. In nucleotides, the CDR3 is TGTGCCAGCAGCTTGGACCAGCCTGATGAAAAACTGTTTTTT. This encodes CASSLDQPDEKLFF.

This clonotype was counted between two and nine times. V gene TRBV7-9 combines with J gene TRBJ2-5; TRBD2 agrees at 7 bases. This CDR3 comprises 15 residues. V trimming: 4 bases; J trimming: 0 bases; junction bases outside the gene matches: 5. Germline V gives CDR1 SEHNR, CDR2 FQNEAQ (reference sequence). CDR3 region: CASSWGLRYQETQYF. In DNA, the CDR3 is TGTGCCAGCAGCTGGGGACTAAGGTACCAAGAGACCCAGTACTTC.

The V call is TRBV20-1, the J call TRBJ2-7, with D possibly being TRBD2 (6 bases). Trimming removed 1 base at V and 3 bases at J, with 13 bases between. Germline CDR1 DFQATT, CDR2 SNEGSKA (reference sequence). The CDR3 has 14 residues. CDR3 DNA: TGCAGTGCTAGAGCAACGGGACTCTACTACGAGCAGTACTTC. It yields the protein CSARATGLYYEQYF.

This clonotype has only a few counts. The chain's CDR3 is CASSEGAGFLAGTGELFF. The CDR3 DNA is TGTGCCAGCAGTGAAGGAGCAGGGTTCCTAGCGGGCACCGGGGAGCTGTTTTTT. J is TRBJ2-2 and V is TRBV6-1; 8 bases are a match to TRBD2. V shed 1 base and J 4 bases; nucleotides not matched to a gene: 11. Germline CDR1 is MNHNS and CDR2 is SASEGT. The CDR3 is made up of 18 amino acids.

This clonotype was counted many times. The V gene is TRBV11-3, the J gene TRBJ2-1, with D perhaps TRBD1 (5 bases). Germline V gives CDR1 SGHNT, CDR2 YENEEA. Trimming stripped 0 bases from V and 3 bases from J, with 15 bases between. This CDR3 has 17 amino acids. CDR3: CASSLDHGLGDYNEQFF. The CDR3 DNA follows: TGTGCCAGCAGCTTAGATCATGGTCTAGGGGACTACAATGAGCAGTTCTTC.

The chain employs TRBV7-8 and TRBJ1-5, with D tentatively TRBD1 (6 bases). Germline V gives CDR1 SGHVS, CDR2 FQNEAQ. The CDR3 has 17 amino acids. The V end lost 5 bases, the J end lost 1 base, and 18 bases lay between the germline ends. The CDR3 loop reads CASSASRGAASNQPQHF. CDR3 nucleotide sequence: TGTGCCAGCAGCGCTAGCCGGGGGGCAGCGAGCAATCAGCCCCAGCATTTT.

This clonotype has at least ten counts. The CDR3 loop is CASSLNRPPSPGELFF. DNA of the CDR3: TGTGCCAGCAGCTTAAATAGACCGCCCTCACCCGGGGAGCTGTTTTTT. The chain joins TRBV7-2 to TRBJ2-2; D not resolved. The CDR3 loop spans 16 amino acids. V shed 2 bases and J shed 6 bases, with 16 bases lying between them. Germline V gene lookup returns CDR1 SGHTA and CDR2 FQGNSA. Supplemented by reference TRBV7-2 and TRBJ2-2, the full variable domain reads GAGVSQSPSNKVTEKGKDVELRCDPISGHTALYWYRQSLGQGLEFLIYFQGNSAPDKSGLPSDRFSAERTGGSVSTLTIQRTQQEDSAVYLCASSLNRPPSPGELFFGEGSRLTVL.

At least ten counts were recorded for this clonotype. CDR3 in amino acids: CASHHGSQETQYF. DNA for the CDR3: TGTGCCAGCCACCACGGGTCCCAAGAGACCCAGTACTTC. The rearrangement links TRBV28 to TRBJ2-5; D unclear. This CDR3 contains 13 residues. The ends were cut back, 8 bases at V and 1 base at J, with 11 bases in the middle. Germline V gene sequence: CDR1 MDHEN, CDR2 SYDVKM.

This chain links TRBV7-9 with TRBJ2-7; D not resolved. Trimming stripped 4 bases from V and 3 bases from J, with 7 bases between. Germline CDR1 and CDR2: SEHNR and FQNEAQ (reference sequence). The CDR3 sequence is 12 residues long. The CDR3 is CASSSNIYEQYF. The CDR3 DNA sequence: TGTGCCAGCAGCTCTAATATCTACGAGCAGTACTTC.

This clonotype has just a few counts. The chain combines TRBV5-1 with TRBJ1-1, with a weak D call TRBD1 (5 bases). This CDR3 region has 16 residues. V lost 4 bases to trimming and J lost 1 base, with 17 bases between them. Germline V gene lookup returns CDR1 SGHRS and CDR2 YFSETQ. The CDR3 coding sequence is TGCGCCAGCAGCCCATTTCGCCAGGGTACGAACACTGAAGCTTTCTTT. Its protein product is CASSPFRQGTNTEAFF.

This clonotype appeared a few times. The chain links TRBV30 to TRBJ2-5, with TRBD2 as a possible D gene (5 bases). V lost 1 base, J lost 3 bases, and 9 bases lay in between. Germline V gene data show CDR1 as GTSNPN and CDR2 as SVGIG (reference sequence). CDR3 length equals 13 residues. DNA of the CDR3: TGTGCCTGGAGTGCAGGACTGGAAGAGACCCAGTACTTC. Translation: CAWSAGLEETQYF.

This clonotype was seen many times. The chain has TRBV12-3 or TRBV12-4 and TRBJ1-1; possible D gene TRBD1, 5 bases. V was trimmed by 9 bases and J by 0 bases, leaving 17 bases between them. The CDR3 has 15 amino acids. The CDR3 is CASLSGSRMNTEAFF. CDR3 DNA sequence: TGTGCCAGTCTCTCAGGGAGTCGGATGAACACTGAAGCTTTCTTT.

J is TRBJ2-2 and V is TRBV18; D gene ambiguous. The CDR3 length is 14 residues. Germline V gene sequence: CDR1 KGHSH, CDR2 LQKENI. Trimming took off 5 bases at V and 1 base at J, with 8 bases between the two ends. Here the CDR3 DNA reads TGTGCCAGCTCAGCCTCTTGGAACACCGGGGAGCTGTTTTTT. This translates into CASSASWNTGELFF.

At least ten counts were recorded for this clonotype. This rearrangement joins TRBV24-1 to TRBJ2-7; a weak D match, TRBD1 (5 bases). V was shortened by 6 bases and J by 1 base, with 6 bases between the two germline ends. In germline, CDR1 is KGHDR, CDR2 SFDVKD. The CDR3 has 12 amino acids. The CDR3 here is CATSQGSYEQYF. The CDR3 DNA follows: TGTGCCACCAGTCAGGGTTCCTACGAGCAGTACTTC.

This clonotype was counted many times. The rearrangement uses TRBV28 and TRBJ2-1, with 8 bases aligning to TRBD2. The V gene end was trimmed by 10 bases and the J gene end by 0 bases; junction bases not matched to a gene: 5. Germline loops: CDR1 MDHEN, CDR2 SYDVKM. The CDR3 covers 14 residues. CDR3 sequence reads: CATSGPSSYNEQFF. CDR3 nucleotide sequence: TGTGCCACTAGCGGGCCCAGCTCCTACAATGAGCAGTTCTTC.

This clonotype has just a few counts. The chain combines TRBV27 with TRBJ2-5, with no clear D. CDR1 and CDR2 (germline): MNHEY, SMNVEV (reference sequence). The CDR3 has 13 amino acids. With 3 bases removed from V and 5 bases from J, the gap between germline ends came to 10 bases. CDR3 sequence: CASSFGYSETQYF. CDR3 nucleotide sequence: TGTGCCAGCAGTTTCGGCTATTCGGAGACCCAGTACTTC.

The sample holds many counts of this clonotype. The rearrangement links TRBV2 to TRBJ2-3; 7 bases align to TRBD2. Looked up from germline, CDR1 is SNHLY and CDR2 is FYNNEI. J gave up 6 bases and V 3 bases, and 6 bases lay outside the gene matches. This CDR3 contains 14 residues. The CDR3 DNA reads as TGTGCCAGCAGTGAGAACGGGAGGTGGGATACGCAGTATTTT. Its translation: CASSENGRWDTQYF.

This clonotype came up many times. CDR3 residues: CASSPLTSGRAYEQYF. The CDR3 nucleotides read TGTGCCAGCAGCCCCTTGACTAGCGGGAGGGCCTACGAGCAGTACTTC. The chain carries TRBV9 and TRBJ2-7; 14 positions match TRBD2. Germline V lookup: CDR1 SGDLS, CDR2 YYNGEE. V dropped 4 bases and J dropped 2; count of bases not matched to a gene: 5. The CDR3 length is 16 residues.

This clonotype was detected many times. This chain uses TRBV11-2 with TRBJ1-1, with D maybe TRBD1 (5 bases). V lost 2 bases, J lost 5 bases, and 12 bases lay in between. The CDR3 totals 14 residues. The germline V gene has CDR1 SGHAT and CDR2 FQNNGV. The CDR3 region has the DNA TGTGCCAGCAGCTTACCGTCCAGGGTTACTGAAGCTTTCTTT. This sequence encodes CASSLPSRVTEAFF.

This rearrangement joins TRBV27 to TRBJ1-5; D ambiguous. With 9 bases removed from V and 5 bases from J, the gap between germline ends came to 8 bases. Per germline, CDR1 MNHEY and CDR2 SMNVEV (reference sequence). The CDR3 length is 11 residues. This chain's CDR3 is CASGLDQPQHF. CDR3 coding DNA: TGTGCCAGTGGGCTCGATCAGCCCCAGCATTTT.

The chain joins TRBV30 to TRBJ2-7; a weak D match, TRBD1 (6 bases). Germline loops: CDR1 GTSNPN, CDR2 SVGIG (reference sequence). The CDR3 loop spans 15 amino acids. Trimming shortened V by 4 bases and J by 4 bases, and 20 bases separated the two germline ends. The CDR3 is CAWKRTGTKFYEQYF. CDR3 in DNA: TGTGCCTGGAAAAGGACCGGGACAAAATTTTACGAGCAGTACTTC.

The V and J genes are TRBV7-2 and TRBJ2-1; TRBD2 agrees at 13 bases. CDR3 length equals 15 residues. Germline V gene lookup returns CDR1 SGHTA and CDR2 FQGNSA. Trimming removed 0 bases from V and 8 bases from J; junction bases left unmatched: 1. CDR3 residues: CASSLAGLAGYEQFF. The DNA of the CDR3 is TGTGCCAGCAGCTTAGCGGGACTAGCGGGATATGAGCAGTTCTTC.

On this clonotype itself: Since the CDR3 does not end with the conserved phenylalanine or tryptophan, this likely comes from a read error. The chain combines TRBV6-1 with TRBJ1-2; the D is unclear. V gave up 7 bases and J gave up 5 bases, with 14 bases separating them. The CDR3 is 13 residues long. Per germline, CDR1 MNHNS and CDR2 SASEGT. As DNA, the CDR3 is TGTGCCAGCACCCCCAGGAAAGAATATGGCTACACCTCC. Its protein is CASTPRKEYGYTS.

Turning to this clonotype: One junction end disagrees with the germline gene, perhaps due to a read error. The chain uses TRBV7-7 and TRBJ2-5; 8 positions match TRBD1. This CDR3 is 13 amino acids long. Germline CDR1 is SSHAT and CDR2 is FNYEAQ (reference sequence). The CDR3 loop reads CASTLGIQGAQYF. The CDR3 nucleotides read TGTGCTAGCACCCTCGGGATACAGGGGGCCCAGTACTTC.

This clonotype was picked up many times. The CDR3 DNA sequence: TGTGCCAGCAGCCCACGGGACAGGGTGTGGGAGCAGTACTTC. As protein: CASSPRDRVWEQYF. V and J are TRBV7-6 and TRBJ2-7, with TRBD1 identical over 9 bases. Germline-derived CDR1 and CDR2 are SGHVS and FNYEAQ. The junction had 9 bases not matched to a gene; V was cut back by 5 bases and J by 7 bases. This CDR3 contains 14 residues.